This T cell receptor (beta chain) was sequenced for a study of T cell responses to AZD1222 COVID-19 vaccine. Overall study results and limits: Unmutated variant regions are reportedly the target of nearly half of TCRs that are spike-specific.

Germline V gene data show CDR1 as SNHLY and CDR2 as FYNNEI. V dropped 4 bases and J dropped 0 bases, with 16 bases sitting between them. The CDR3 length is 16 residues. About this clone: Its specificity is not known.

Profiled with immunoSEQ multiplex PCR; TCRdb holds only in-frame clones, not every one. The table has about 150,000 clones, roughly nine tenths seen once. Sequencing was performed on peripheral blood, taken on day 0 of MenACWY control vaccination. The source of this sequence is an adult in good health. This sequence joins TRBV2 and TRBJ2-7; TRBD1 might be the D (6 bases). CDR3 region: CASSGYRAVASYEQYF. CDR3 in DNA: TGTGCCAGCAGTGGTTACAGGGCAGTCGCCTCCTACGAGCAGTACTTC.